The 22 T cell receptor beta chains reported below all come from one sample, sequenced in a study of long-term antiretroviral therapy in people with HIV. Investigators performed immunoSEQ version v3.0 at survey level. The protocol was immunoSEQ multiplex PCR, while the TCRdb copy is restricted to in-frame clones and leaves out a portion. The repertoire consists of around 20,000 clones, with more than 75% occurring once and the leading ten covering around 8.4%. The sample was unsorted PBMCs, taken 0.2 years before starting antiretroviral therapy. The receptors derive from a man aged 18 to 29 with HIV.

This chain joins TRBV7-2 and TRBJ2-1, with D possibly TRBD2 on 5 matching bases. The germline V gene encodes CDR1 SGHTA and CDR2 FQGNSA. The CDR3 has 13 residues. The germline V and J ends were trimmed by 3 bases and 6 bases, with 9 bases remaining between them. DNA of the CDR3: TGTGCCAGCAGCTTGGGAACTAGCAATGAGCAGTTCTTC. As protein: CASSLGTSNEQFF.

The chain is built from TRBV4-1 and TRBJ2-5, with unresolved D. Germline CDR1 reads MGHRA; CDR2 reads YSYEKL. V was pared by 0 bases and J by 1 base, with 6 bases between. CDR3 length equals 14 residues. CDR3 amino acids: CASSQEMVQETQYF. The CDR3 nucleotides read TGCGCCAGCAGCCAAGAAATGGTCCAAGAGACCCAGTACTTC.

This rearrangement joins TRBV9 to TRBJ2-3; D gene uncertain. The CDR3 runs to 13 residues. CDR1 and CDR2 (germline): SGDLS, YYNGEE. The ends were cut back, 5 bases at V and 4 bases at J, with 11 bases in the middle. CDR3 loop: CASSLKVSDTQYF. CDR3 bases: TGTGCCAGCAGTTTAAAGGTATCAGATACGCAGTATTTT.

This chain connects TRBV9 to TRBJ2-3, with 7 bases identical to TRBD2. This CDR3 comprises 16 residues. The V segment lost 4 bases and the J segment 0 bases; nucleotides outside the gene matches: 8. CDR1 is SGDLS, CDR2 YYNGEE, per germline. The CDR3 DNA reads TGTGCCAGCAGCTCTTCAGCGGGGCATAGCACAGATACGCAGTATTTT. This sequence encodes CASSSSAGHSTDTQYF.

The chain has TRBV4-1 and TRBJ2-3, with a tentative D call TRBD2 (5 bases). The germline CDR1 and CDR2 sequences are MGHRA and YSYEKL. V lost 4 bases and J 0 bases, leaving 17 bases between the germline ends. There are 17 residues in the CDR3. The CDR3 DNA follows: TGCGCCAGCAGCCCACACGTAGCGTGGGCCAGCACAGATACGCAGTATTTT. It yields the protein CASSPHVAWASTDTQYF.

The V call is TRBV6-1, the J call TRBJ1-1; TRBD1 might be the D (5 bases). Germline V lookup: CDR1 MNHNS, CDR2 SASEGT. The CDR3 sequence is 14 residues long. Trimming left V 1 base short and J 1 base short, with 7 bases between. CDR3 nucleotides: TGTGCCAGCAGTGAAGAAGGGGCGAACACTGAAGCTTTCTTT. Amino acid sequence: CASSEEGANTEAFF.

The rearrangement joins TRBV11-3 to TRBJ1-1; D may be TRBD1 (5 bases). CDR3 length: 14 amino acids. Germline values: CDR1 SGHNT, CDR2 YENEEA. V shed 8 bases and J shed 1 base, with 14 bases lying between them. DNA for the CDR3: TGTGCCAGCTCAACAGGCGGGGAGAACACTGAAGCTTTCTTT. Translating gives CASSTGGENTEAFF.

This clone has a single count. V and J are TRBV5-4 and TRBJ2-5; D is unclear. The CDR3 covers 12 residues. The ends were cut back, 6 bases at V and 4 bases at J, with 10 bases in the middle. Per the germline V gene, CDR1 is SGHNT and CDR2 is YYREEE (reference sequence). CDR3 bases: TGTGCCAGCACCCGGTCCGGAGAGACCCAGTACTTC. Protein: CASTRSGETQYF.

The rearrangement uses TRBV5-4 and TRBJ2-5, with 8 bases aligning to TRBD2. Unmatched junction bases numbered 16, after V lost 4 bases and J lost 5 bases. Germline V gives CDR1 SGHNT, CDR2 YYREEE (reference sequence). CDR3 length: 17 amino acids. CDR3 DNA sequence: TGTGCCAGCAGCCCCAACCTGGGCGGGAGGTCGGAGGAGACCCAGTACTTC. It codes for CASSPNLGGRSEETQYF.

This clone has a handful of counts. The rearrangement links TRBV7-9 to TRBJ1-2; 8 bases align to TRBD1. J gave up 0 bases and V 2 bases, and 2 bases lay outside the gene matches. The CDR3 loop spans 15 amino acids. The germline V gene encodes CDR1 SEHNR and CDR2 FQNEAQ (reference sequence). The CDR3 bases are TGTGCCAGCAGCTTAAAGGGACAGGCTAACTATGGCTACACCTTC. It codes for CASSLKGQANYGYTF.

Only one count was recorded for this clone. This sequence joins TRBV6-5 and TRBJ2-7; 9 nucleotides agree with TRBD2. CDR3 length: 14 amino acids. Germline loops: CDR1 MNHEY, CDR2 SVGAGI. V was pared by 6 bases and J by 1 base, with 4 bases of the junction left unmatched. The CDR3: CASRSGLASYEQYF. Written as DNA, the CDR3 is TGTGCCAGCAGAAGTGGACTAGCGTCCTACGAGCAGTACTTC.

The chain is built from TRBV7-3 and TRBJ2-1; D is uncertain. V gave up 2 bases and J gave up 7 bases, with 6 bases separating them. The CDR3 runs to 12 residues. Germline assignment: CDR1 SGHTA and CDR2 FQGTGA. The CDR3 sequence: CASSLRVNEQFF. In nucleotides, the CDR3 is TGTGCCAGCAGCTTACGCGTTAATGAGCAGTTCTTC.

The chain uses TRBV6-5 and TRBJ1-2, with a tentative D call TRBD1 (6 bases). Trimming shortened V by 0 bases and J by 8 bases, and 19 bases separated the two germline ends. Germline values: CDR1 MNHEY, CDR2 SVGAGI. The CDR3 sequence is 16 residues long. The CDR3 coding sequence is TGTGCCAGCAGTTACTCTATAAGGGACAACCATGGCGGCTACACCTTC. Encoded protein: CASSYSIRDNHGGYTF.

The CDR3 region has the DNA TGTGCCAGCAGCTCGGGACAGGGGAACTATGGCTACACCTTC. It encodes CASSSGQGNYGYTF. The chain is built from TRBV5-5 and TRBJ1-2; 10 positions agree with TRBD1. Germline V gene sequence: CDR1 SGHKS, CDR2 YYEKEE (reference sequence). The V and J ends lost 3 bases and 2 bases, in that order; junction bases with no gene match: 1. The CDR3 sequence is 14 residues long.

The chain couples TRBV5-6 to TRBJ2-1; no definite D call. The V gene lost 0 bases and the J gene lost 2 bases, with 3 bases spanning the gap. This CDR3 is built from 13 residues. Germline V lookup: CDR1 SGHDT, CDR2 YYEEEE. The CDR3 region has the DNA TGTGCCAGCAGCTTGGGGGCCTACAATGAGCAGTTCTTC. Translation: CASSLGAYNEQFF.

The chain employs TRBV10-1 and TRBJ1-1, with D possibly being TRBD1 (5 bases). V dropped 7 bases and J dropped 1 base, with 16 bases sitting between them. The CDR3 runs 15 residues. Germline CDR1 WNHNN, CDR2 SYGVQD (reference sequence). This chain's CDR3 is CASILDSGRNTEAFF. CDR3 DNA sequence: TGCGCCAGCATCCTAGACAGTGGAAGGAACACTGAAGCTTTCTTT.

The chain couples TRBV7-8 to TRBJ2-2; D remains unclear. The CDR3 extends over 14 amino acids. Trimming shortened V by 2 bases and J by 2 bases, and 6 bases separated the two germline ends. Looked up from germline, CDR1 is SGHVS and CDR2 is FQNEAQ. CDR3 amino acids: CASSLLSNTGELFF. In nucleotides, the CDR3 is TGTGCCAGCAGCTTATTGTCAAACACCGGGGAGCTGTTTTTT.

The V and J genes are TRBV5-6 and TRBJ1-6; D might be TRBD1 (5 bases). The CDR3 has 14 amino acids. Germline CDR1 and CDR2: SGHDT and YYEEEE. V was trimmed by 3 bases and J by 5 bases, leaving 9 bases between them. CDR3 protein: CASSWGVHNSPLHF. The CDR3 DNA sequence: TGTGCCAGCAGCTGGGGGGTTCATAATTCACCCCTCCACTTT.

The V and J genes are TRBV6-6 and TRBJ1-2; D is ambiguous. Germline values: CDR1 MNHNY, CDR2 SVGAGI (reference sequence). The germline V and J ends were trimmed by 1 base and 5 bases, with 8 bases remaining between them. The CDR3 covers 13 residues. The CDR3 DNA is TGTGCCAGCAGTTACTTGCCCGAATATGGCTACACCTTC. Residues: CASSYLPEYGYTF.

The chain couples TRBV10-3 to TRBJ2-2; D gene ambiguous. This CDR3 has 17 amino acids. The V gene lost 0 bases and the J gene lost 0 bases, with 11 bases spanning the gap. Per the germline V gene, CDR1 is ENHRY and CDR2 is SYGVKD. The chain's CDR3 is CAISESGWQTNTGELFF. DNA for the CDR3: TGTGCCATCAGTGAGTCCGGGTGGCAGACGAACACCGGGGAGCTGTTTTTT.

This chain connects TRBV7-8 to TRBJ2-3; 7 bases match TRBD2. This CDR3 has 15 residues. The junction had 7 bases not matched to a gene; V was cut back by 5 bases and J by 2 bases. The germline CDR1 and CDR2 sequences are SGHVS and FQNEAQ. The CDR3 region is CASSRLAGVTDTQYF. Written as DNA, the CDR3 is TGTGCCAGCAGCCGTTTAGCGGGCGTCACAGATACGCAGTATTTT.

The chain couples TRBV7-8 to TRBJ1-5; weak D call: TRBD1 (6 bases). CDR3 length equals 15 residues. V lost 1 base to trimming and J lost 6 bases, with 13 bases between them. Germline CDR1 is SGHVS and CDR2 is FQNEAQ. For the CDR3, the DNA is TGTGCCAGCAGCTTAGGGGGGGGCGGAGGTCAGCCCCAGCATTTT. It encodes CASSLGGGGGQPQHF.